The present T cell receptor beta chain was sequenced within a study of lymphopenia after photon versus proton radiotherapy. Clones were read by immunoSEQ multiplex PCR, and TCRdb kept only the in-frame ones, dropping some. The sample comprises tens of thousands of clones, approximately 92% of which are singletons, and about 6.6% rests with the top ten. The input for sequencing was peripheral blood, taken from a patient treated with proton-based radiotherapy. The source of this sequence is a woman aged 70-85 years with pancreatic cancer. Some clones in this sample may be carry-over from other donors' samples.

CDR3 in DNA: TGTGCCAGCAGTCGGGGGGCGTCGCGGGGCCCCTACGAGCAGTACTTC. Translated: CASSRGASRGPYEQYF. This chain links TRBV27 with TRBJ2-7, with D perhaps TRBD2 (7 bases). This CDR3 has 16 residues. Germline-derived CDR1 and CDR2 are MNHEY and SMNVEV (reference sequence). The V and J ends lost 5 bases and 2 bases respectively, with 19 bases between them.